The 20 T cell receptor beta chains presented below share a single source sample, sequenced in a study of blood T cell repertoires in COVID-19. Using immunoSEQ multiplex PCR, the repertoire was profiled, and TCRdb retains in-frame clones only, with some absent. The sample shows around 48,000 clones, roughly 86% of them seen only once. The sequencing sample was made of peripheral blood. All receptors derive from a man between 60 and 75 years old with active or convalescent COVID-19.

The rearrangement joins TRBV2 to TRBJ1-3; D not resolved. The germline V gene encodes CDR1 SNHLY and CDR2 FYNNEI. Trimming shortened V by 6 bases and J by 3 bases, and 12 bases separated the two germline ends. The CDR3 sequence is 14 residues long. CDR3 in amino acids: CASRETALGNTIYF. CDR3 nucleotide sequence: TGTGCCAGCAGGGAAACAGCCCTTGGAAACACCATATATTTT.

The V gene is TRBV19, the J gene TRBJ1-2, with D perhaps TRBD1 (5 bases). The CDR3 covers 13 residues. V was pared by 1 base and J by 8 bases, with 11 bases between. CDR1 and CDR2 (germline): LNHDA, SQIVND (reference sequence). The CDR3 spells CASSIAGLDGYTF. CDR3 sequence (DNA): TGTGCCAGTAGTATAGCAGGGCTTGACGGCTACACCTTC.

The chain links TRBV28 to TRBJ1-2, with a tentative D call TRBD1 (6 bases). Per germline, CDR1 MDHEN and CDR2 SYDVKM. V shed 5 bases and J shed 4 bases, with 14 bases lying between them. There are 14 residues in the CDR3. CDR3 in amino acids: CASSPRDIRYGYTF. CDR3 DNA sequence: TGTGCCAGCAGTCCTAGGGACATCCGCTATGGCTACACCTTC.

This clone has just a few counts. The J gene is TRBJ1-5, the V gene TRBV4-1; D is unresolved. Germline V CDR1 and CDR2: MGHRA, YSYEKL. The CDR3 sequence is 18 residues long. The ends were cut back, 0 bases at V and 1 base at J, with 16 bases in the middle. In DNA, the CDR3 is TGCGCCAGCAGCCAAGATCTAGGGCTAGGAGGGAGCAATCAGCCCCAGCATTTT. Translation: CASSQDLGLGGSNQPQHF.

This clone was seen more than once but under ten times. The chain employs TRBV19 and TRBJ2-2, with 7 bases fitting TRBD2. The germline CDR1 and CDR2 sequences are LNHDA and SQIVND (reference sequence). The CDR3 is 13 amino acids. V gave up 5 bases and J gave up 5 bases; unmatched junction bases: 2. The CDR3: CASSWGGTGELFF. For the CDR3, the DNA is TGTGCCAGTAGTTGGGGGGGTACCGGGGAGCTGTTTTTT.

V gene TRBV19 combines with J gene TRBJ2-6, with 10 nucleotides matching TRBD1. The CDR3 spans 16 residues. Germline-derived CDR1 and CDR2 are LNHDA and SQIVND (reference sequence). V trimming: 5 bases; J trimming: 2 bases; junction bases outside the gene matches: 3. The CDR3 nucleotides read TGTGCCAGTAGTGGGACAGGGGTAACTGGGGCCAACGTCCTGACTTTC. It specifies CASSGTGVTGANVLTF.

V gene TRBV7-3 combines with J gene TRBJ1-2; D unclear. The V and J ends lost 11 bases and 5 bases respectively, with 12 bases between them. CDR1 is SGHTA, CDR2 FQGTGA, per germline. The CDR3 loop spans 11 amino acids. As DNA, the CDR3 is TGTGCCTCGAGGAGGGAATATGGCTACACCTTC. Amino acid sequence: CASRREYGYTF.

This sequence joins TRBV11-2 and TRBJ1-2; maybe TRBD1 (6 bases). This CDR3 contains 16 residues. Germline assignment: CDR1 SGHAT and CDR2 FQNNGV. Trimming cost V 3 bases and J 0 bases, with 14 bases left between them. The CDR3 nucleotides read TGTGCCAGCAGCTTGTCCGACAGGCCAACTAACTATGGCTACACCTTC. It translates to CASSLSDRPTNYGYTF. Full variable domain (missing parts from reference TRBV11-2 and TRBJ1-2): EAGVAQSPRYKIIEKRQSVAFWCNPISGHATLYWYQQILGQGPKLLIQFQNNGVVDDSQLPKDRFSAERLKGVDSTLKIQPAKLEDSAVYLCASSLSDRPTNYGYTFGSGTRLTVV.

This sequence joins TRBV4-1 and TRBJ2-1; D gene unclear. The CDR3 spans 12 residues. The V end was cut by 4 bases, the J end by 5 bases, with 6 bases between. Germline CDR1 reads MGHRA; CDR2 reads YSYEKL. The CDR3 nucleotides are TGCGCCAGCAGCCTTAGAGACAATGAGCAGTTCTTC. It codes for CASSLRDNEQFF.

The genes are TRBV9 and TRBJ2-7; the match to TRBD2 covers 12 bases. This CDR3 is 16 amino acids long. J gave up 4 bases and V 4 bases, and 9 bases lay outside the gene matches. Looked up from germline, CDR1 is SGDLS and CDR2 is YYNGEE. CDR3: CASSLGLAGVSYEQYF. CDR3 nucleotide sequence: TGTGCCAGCAGCTTGGGACTAGCGGGTGTAAGTTACGAGCAGTACTTC. The full variable domain, completed using reference TRBV9 and TRBJ2-7, is DSGVTQTPKHLITATGQRVTLRCSPRSGDLSVYWYQQSLDQGLQFLIQYYNGEERAKGNILERFSAQQFPDLHSELNLSSLELGDSALYFCASSLGLAGVSYEQYFGPGTRLTVT.

In this sample, this clone turned up once. The chain couples TRBV6-5 to TRBJ2-1; 11 bases are shared with TRBD1. The CDR3 length is 14 residues. V shed 2 bases and J 8 bases; nucleotides not matched to a gene: 2. Germline CDR1 and CDR2: MNHEY and SVGAGI. CDR3 in amino acids: CASSYEDRGHEQFF. The CDR3 DNA is TGTGCCAGCAGTTACGAGGACAGGGGGCATGAGCAGTTCTTC.

The CDR3 is CASSSQTEDRVKLFF. In DNA form, the CDR3 reads TGTGCCAGCAGTTCACAAACCGAGGACAGGGTAAAACTGTTTTTT. This sequence joins TRBV27 and TRBJ1-4; TRBD1 agrees at 8 bases. With 4 bases clipped from V and 10 bases from J, the junction kept 11 bases outside the gene matches. The CDR3 spans 15 residues. Germline V gives CDR1 MNHEY, CDR2 SMNVEV (reference sequence).

The chain combines TRBV7-8 with TRBJ1-5; 7 bases line up with TRBD1. The CDR3 is 15 residues long. After removal of 5 bases from V and 0 bases from J, the junction contained 4 bases not matched to a gene. CDR1 SGHVS and CDR2 FQNEAQ come from the germline V gene. The CDR3: CASSGTAPSNQPQHF. Written as DNA, the CDR3 is TGTGCCAGCAGCGGGACAGCTCCTAGCAATCAGCCCCAGCATTTT.

This clone was found a few times. The chain recombines TRBV10-3 with TRBJ2-7, with 7 nucleotides matching TRBD1. V lost 3 bases to trimming and J lost 4 bases; unmatched junction nucleotides: 9. Germline V gives CDR1 ENHRY, CDR2 SYGVKD. This CDR3 spans 15 amino acids. For the CDR3, the DNA is TGTGCCATCAGTGATTCCCAGGGGGTTAGGTACGAGCAGTACTTC. It specifies CAISDSQGVRYEQYF.

This chain joins TRBV24-1 and TRBJ2-5, with D uncertain. The CDR3 runs 13 residues. Per the germline V gene, CDR1 is KGHDR and CDR2 is SFDVKD. Trimming pared 5 bases from V and 1 base from J, leaving 7 bases between. The CDR3 DNA is TGTGCCACCAGTGTTGCGGTCCAAGAGACCCAGTACTTC. Translated: CATSVAVQETQYF.

This chain links TRBV10-3 with TRBJ1-2; D ambiguous. The CDR3 consists of 12 residues. Germline V CDR1 and CDR2: ENHRY, SYGVKD. Trimming pared 6 bases from V and 9 bases from J, leaving 14 bases between. CDR3 DNA sequence: TGTGCCATCAGGGCATTCGAGAGGAGCTACACCTTC. It codes for CAIRAFERSYTF.

The V gene is TRBV10-3, the J gene TRBJ2-1; D possibly corresponds to TRBD2 (6 bases). The CDR3 totals 14 residues. Deletions cut 6 bases from V and 6 bases from J, with 15 bases between. Germline V gene data show CDR1 as ENHRY and CDR2 as SYGVKD. CDR3 coding DNA: TGTGCCATCAGGAGCACTAGCTCCCTCAATGAGCAGTTCTTC. Its translation: CAIRSTSSLNEQFF.

The CDR3 reads CASSMTSGGNEQFF. CDR3 nucleotides: TGCGCCAGCAGCATGACTAGCGGGGGCAATGAGCAGTTCTTC. This chain connects TRBV5-1 to TRBJ2-1; 12 nucleotides align to TRBD2. The CDR3 is made up of 14 amino acids. Germline values: CDR1 SGHRS, CDR2 YFSETQ. With 4 bases clipped from V and 6 bases from J, the junction kept 2 bases outside the gene matches.

This clone has a single count. The V call is TRBV5-1, the J call TRBJ2-3, with a weak D call TRBD1 (6 bases). V dropped 7 bases and J dropped 5 bases, with 17 bases sitting between them. The CDR3 is 14 residues long. CDR1 SGHRS and CDR2 YFSETQ come from the germline V gene. CDR3 loop: CASSPGEQVDTQYF. CDR3 coding DNA: TGCGCCAGCTCTCCAGGGGAACAAGTAGATACGCAGTATTTT.

The V gene is TRBV19, the J gene TRBJ1-2, with TRBD1 matching over 10 bases. V gave up 4 bases and J gave up 6 bases; unmatched junction bases: 5. Germline values: CDR1 LNHDA, CDR2 SQIVND (reference sequence). The CDR3 covers 14 residues. The CDR3 bases are TGTGCCAGTAGTAAAGACAGGGGGCTGGATGGCTACACCTTC. Amino acids: CASSKDRGLDGYTF. The entire variable domain, with the rest obtained from reference TRBV19 and TRBJ1-2, is as follows: DGGITQSPKYLFRKEGQNVTLSCEQNLNHDAMYWYRQDPGQGLRLIYYSQIVNDFQKGDIAEGYSVSREKKESFPLTVTSAQKNPTAFYLCASSKDRGLDGYTFGSGTRLTVV.